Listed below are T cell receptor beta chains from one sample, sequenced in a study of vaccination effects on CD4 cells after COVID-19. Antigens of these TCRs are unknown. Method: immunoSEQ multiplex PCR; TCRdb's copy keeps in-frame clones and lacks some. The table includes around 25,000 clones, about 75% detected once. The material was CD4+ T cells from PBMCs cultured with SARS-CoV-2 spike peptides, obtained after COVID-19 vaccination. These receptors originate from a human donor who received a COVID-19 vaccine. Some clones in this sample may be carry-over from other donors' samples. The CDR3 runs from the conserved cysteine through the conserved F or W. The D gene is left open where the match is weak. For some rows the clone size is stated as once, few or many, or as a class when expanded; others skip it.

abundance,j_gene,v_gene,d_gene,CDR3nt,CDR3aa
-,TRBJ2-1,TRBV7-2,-,TGTGCCAGCAGCTTAGTGGGGGCGCAGGGACGGGGCTACAATGAGCAGTTCTTC,CASSLVGAQGRGYNEQFF
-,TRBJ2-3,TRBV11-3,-,TGTGCCAGCAGCTTAGGCGGCGTCACAGATACGCAGTATTTT,CASSLGGVTDTQYF
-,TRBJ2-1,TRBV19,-,TGTGCCAGTAGTATAGAGCCCAGGGGCTCAAGCTCCTACAATGAGCAGTTCTTC,CASSIEPRGSSSYNEQFF
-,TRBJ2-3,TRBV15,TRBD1,TGTGCCACCAGCAGGGCCCCCGGGACAGCCCCACAAGTTACGCAGTATTTT,CATSRAPGTAPQVTQYF
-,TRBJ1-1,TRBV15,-,TGTGCCACCAGCAGATCGCCAGGGACACCGAACACTGAAGCTTTCTTT,CATSRSPGTPNTEAFF
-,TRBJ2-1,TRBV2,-,TGTGCCAGCAGGGGACAGGACAGGGTTCGGCCAGCGGGGGGCTCAAGCTCCTACAATGAGCAGTTCTTC,CASRGQDRVRPAGGSSSYNEQFF
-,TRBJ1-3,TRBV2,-,TGTGCCAGCTCACTTCGAGTTTCCGGAAACACCATATATTTT,CASSLRVSGNTIYF
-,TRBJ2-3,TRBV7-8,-,TGTGCCAGCAGCTTGCAGGCTAGGATAGATACGCAGTATTTT,CASSLQARIDTQYF
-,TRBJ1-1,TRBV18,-,TGTGCCAGCTCAAAACCCACCACTGAAGCTTTCTTT,CASSKPTTEAFF
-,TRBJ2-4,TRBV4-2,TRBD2,TGTGCCAGCAGCCAAGAAGGGGTGGCGGGGGTAGCCAAAAACATTCAGTACTTC,CASSQEGVAGVAKNIQYF
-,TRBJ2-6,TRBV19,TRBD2,TGTGCCAGTAGTATATCCCGGGGGGACTCTGGGGCCAACGTCCTGACTTTC,CASSISRGDSGANVLTF
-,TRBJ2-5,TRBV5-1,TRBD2,TGCGCCAGCAGCCGGACCGGGACTAGTCTGGAGACCCAGTACTTC,CASSRTGTSLETQYF
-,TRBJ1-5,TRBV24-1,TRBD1,TGTGCCACCAGCCCCGGGACAGGGATCCAGCCCCAGCATTTT,CATSPGTGIQPQHF
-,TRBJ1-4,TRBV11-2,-,TGTGCCAGCAGCTCTCCGGGTCTGATATCCCTGTTTTTT,CASSSPGLISLFF
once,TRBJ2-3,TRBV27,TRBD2,TGTGCCAGCAGTCTTACACGACTAGCGGGGACAGATACGCAGTATTTT,CASSLTRLAGTDTQYF
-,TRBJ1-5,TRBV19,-,TGTGCCAGTATGTCTAATGCTGCCAGGGGCAATCAGCCCCAGCATTTT,CASMSNAARGNQPQHF
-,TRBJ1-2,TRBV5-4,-,TGTGCCAGCAGCCACAAGGATGGTGGGGATGGCTACACCTTC,CASSHKDGGDGYTF
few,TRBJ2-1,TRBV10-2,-,TGCGCCAGCAGTGAGTCGAGTCCGGGGAGCTCCTACAATGAGCAGTTCTTC,CASSESSPGSSYNEQFF
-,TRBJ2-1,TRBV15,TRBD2,TGTGCCACCAGCAGAGAGCGGGGGGGCATAATCGGCACTGAGCAGTTCTTC,CATSRERGGIIGTEQFF
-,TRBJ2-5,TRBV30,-,TGTGCCACAGGAGGGGGGTCCGGAACCCAGTACTTC,CATGGGSGTQYF
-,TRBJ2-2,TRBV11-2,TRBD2,TGTGCCAGCAGCTTATCTAGCGGGGCGAACACCGGGGAGCTGTTTTTT,CASSLSSGANTGELFF
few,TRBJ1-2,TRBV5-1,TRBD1,TGCGCCAGCAGCCCCGGCCCCGGAGGGACAGAAGATGGCTACACCTTC,CASSPGPGGTEDGYTF
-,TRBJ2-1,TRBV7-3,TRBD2,TGTGCCAGCAGCTTAGAGGCTAGCGGTTACAATGAGCAGTTCTTC,CASSLEASGYNEQFF
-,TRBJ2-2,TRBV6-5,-,TGTGCCAGCAGCCGGATAACAACCGGGGAGCTGTTTTTT,CASSRITTGELFF
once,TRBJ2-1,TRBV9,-,TGTGCCAGCAGCGTAGCGCCTAGCGAAGACAATGAGCAGTTCTTC,CASSVAPSEDNEQFF
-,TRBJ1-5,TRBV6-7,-,TGTGCCAGCAGTTACTCCAACCCCACCAGGGGCCCCAATCAGCCCCAGCATTTT,CASSYSNPTRGPNQPQHF
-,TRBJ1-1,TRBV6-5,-,TGTGCCAGCAGTCGACAGGTCTTTATGAACACTGAAGCTTTCTTT,CASSRQVFMNTEAFF
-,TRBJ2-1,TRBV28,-,TGTGCCAGCAGTTTAGGGGTGTACAATGAGCAGTTCTTC,CASSLGVYNEQFF
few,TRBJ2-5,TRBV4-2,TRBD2,TGTGCCAGCAGCCCCACTAGCGGGGTTGTTTCAGAGACCCAGTACTTC,CASSPTSGVVSETQYF
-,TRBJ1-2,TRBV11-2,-,TGTGCCAGCAGCTTAGGATTGGGGGACATTCCCGCCCGCTACACCTTC,CASSLGLGDIPARYTF
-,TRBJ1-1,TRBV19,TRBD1,TGTGCCAGTAGTTCCCCCAGACAGGGGGTATCTGAAGCTTTCTTT,CASSSPRQGVSEAFF
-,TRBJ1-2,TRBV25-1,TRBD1,TGTGCCAGCAGTGAAGACAGGGGCTTCGGGATCGATGGCTACACCTTC,CASSEDRGFGIDGYTF
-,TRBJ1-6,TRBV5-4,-,TGTGCCAGCAGCTCCCCTGGACAAGTTAATTCACCCCTCCACTTT,CASSSPGQVNSPLHF
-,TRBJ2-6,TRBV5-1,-,TGCGCCAGCAGCTTGGTACCATACAGTATAAGCTCTGGGGCCAACGTCCTGACTTTC,CASSLVPYSISSGANVLTF
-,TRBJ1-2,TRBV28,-,TGTGCCAGCAGTTCATCTACAAGGATGTATAACTATGGCTACACCTTC,CASSSSTRMYNYGYTF
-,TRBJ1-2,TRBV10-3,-,TGTGCCATCAGTGAGGGTCTTACTAACTATGGCTACACCTTC,CAISEGLTNYGYTF
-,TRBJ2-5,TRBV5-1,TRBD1,TGCGCCAGCAACCCCACAGGGGGAGGTGAGACCCAGTACTTC,CASNPTGGGETQYF
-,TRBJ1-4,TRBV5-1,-,TGCGCCAGCAGCCTAGTTGCTTTAAGTGCAACTAATGAAAAACTGTTTTTT,CASSLVALSATNEKLFF
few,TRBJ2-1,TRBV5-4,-,TGTGCCAGCAGCTTGGCCGGCTCGAATGAGCAGTTCTTC,CASSLAGSNEQFF
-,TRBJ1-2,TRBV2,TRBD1,TGTGCCAGCAGCCTCCAGGGGGCTCGATCCAGTTATGGCTACACCTTC,CASSLQGARSSYGYTF
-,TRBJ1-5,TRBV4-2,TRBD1,TGTGCCAGCAGCCTCGACCGACAGGGGGCAGGGCAGCCCCAGCATTTT,CASSLDRQGAGQPQHF
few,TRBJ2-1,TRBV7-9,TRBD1,TGTGCCAGCAGCCAATGGACAGGGATGATTGGTAATGAGCAGTTCTTC,CASSQWTGMIGNEQFF
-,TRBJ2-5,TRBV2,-,TGTGCCAGCAGTGCCCGATTGGAGACCCAGTACTTC,CASSARLETQYF
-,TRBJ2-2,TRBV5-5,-,TGTGCCAGCAGCCTTTGGACGGGTCTGGACACCGGGGAGCTGTTTTTT,CASSLWTGLDTGELFF
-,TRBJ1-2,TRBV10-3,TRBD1,TGTGCCATCAGTGGGTATGGAGGGGGCGCTTCTAACTATGGCTACACCTTC,CAISGYGGGASNYGYTF
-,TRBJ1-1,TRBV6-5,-,TGTGCCAGCAGCCTCGGACGGTTAAACACTGAAGCTTTCTTT,CASSLGRLNTEAFF
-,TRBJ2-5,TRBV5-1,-,TGCGCCAGCAGCCTTTTTGGGGTTGAGACCCAGTACTTC,CASSLFGVETQYF
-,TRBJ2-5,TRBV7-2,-,TGTGCCAGCAGCTTAGCGCAGAAGGAGACCCAGTACTTC,CASSLAQKETQYF
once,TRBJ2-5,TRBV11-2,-,TGTGCCAGCAGCTTGGGGGGTGGGCCCAGGAGAGAGACCCAGTACTTC,CASSLGGGPRRETQYF
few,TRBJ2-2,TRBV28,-,TGTGCCAGCAGGGGGGGCGGGACAGCCAACACCGGGGAGCTGTTTTTT,CASRGGGTANTGELFF
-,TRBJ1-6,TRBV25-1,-,TGTGCCAGCAGCGTGGCAGGGTTGAGTTCACCCCTCCACTTT,CASSVAGLSSPLHF